Shown below are 15 T cell receptor beta chains from a single sample sequenced in a study of cytomegalovirus exposure and HLA in healthy donors. The PCR had 60 Vbeta and 13 Jbeta primers. The repertoire was sequenced with immunoSEQ multiplex PCR; TCRdb's copy has only in-frame clones and lacks some. Of 210,000 or so clones in the sample, around 80% are singletons; the top ten hold 0.2% to 0.25%. Material: PBMCs. Receptor source: a girl aged 2 to 9 in good health and CMV-seronegative.

The V gene is TRBV27, the J gene TRBJ1-1; 9 positions match TRBD1. The germline gives CDR1 MNHEY, CDR2 SMNVEV (reference sequence). The ends lost 9 bases at V and 0 bases at J; junction bases unmatched: 2. The CDR3 sequence is 13 residues long. CDR3 protein: CARDRGMNTEAFF. DNA of the CDR3: TGTGCCAGGGACAGGGGTATGAACACTGAAGCTTTCTTT.

In its sample, this clone was seen a few times. V usage is TRBV5-4 and J usage is TRBJ2-3; D call uncertain. The CDR3 spans 13 residues. Deletions cut 4 bases from V and 1 base from J, with 7 bases between. The germline V gene has CDR1 SGHNT and CDR2 YYREEE (reference sequence). The CDR3 region has the DNA TGTGCCAGCAGCAGCGAGCGCACAGATACGCAGTATTTT. Its protein product is CASSSERTDTQYF.

The table lists this clone with a count of one. The chain couples TRBV19 to TRBJ2-7, with 7 positions matching TRBD1. The V gene end was trimmed by 5 bases and the J gene end by 2 bases; junction bases not matched to a gene: 6. CDR3 length equals 14 residues. CDR1 LNHDA and CDR2 SQIVND come from the germline V gene (reference sequence). CDR3 protein: CASSGWDSTYEQYF. In nucleotides, the CDR3 is TGTGCCAGTAGTGGTTGGGACAGTACCTACGAGCAGTACTTC.

Notes on this clone: Other DNA sequences in this specimen translate into the identical CDR3. The chain is built from TRBV4-1 and TRBJ2-1; 8 bases map to TRBD2. Trimming cost V 3 bases and J 6 bases; bases outside gene matches: 7. Germline CDR1 and CDR2: MGHRA and YSYEKL. This CDR3 is built from 15 residues. The CDR3 reads CASSHRAGVGNEQFF. The CDR3 DNA follows: TGCGCCAGCAGCCACCGAGCGGGAGTGGGCAATGAGCAGTTCTTC.

The rearrangement uses TRBV6-6 and TRBJ2-1; 14 bases match TRBD2. This CDR3 spans 15 amino acids. Trimming at V came to 6 bases and at J to 6 bases, leaving 4 bases not matched to a gene. Germline values: CDR1 MNHNY, CDR2 SVGAGI (reference sequence). In nucleotides, the CDR3 is TGTGCCAGCAGCCTGGGACTAGCGGGAGTCAATGAGCAGTTCTTC. It codes for CASSLGLAGVNEQFF.

The V and J genes are TRBV7-3 and TRBJ2-2; 7 nucleotides match TRBD1. V shed 7 bases and J 0 bases; nucleotides not matched to a gene: 8. CDR3 size: 16 residues. Germline CDR1 is SGHTA and CDR2 is FQGTGA. The CDR3 DNA is TGTGCCAGCACCCCAACCGGGACAGCGAACACCGGGGAGCTGTTTTTT. Translation: CASTPTGTANTGELFF.

The J gene is TRBJ1-2, the V gene TRBV7-9, with D tentatively TRBD1 (5 bases). The CDR3 runs to 15 residues. In germline, CDR1 is SEHNR, CDR2 FQNEAQ (reference sequence). Trimming left V 5 bases short and J 5 bases short, with 18 bases between. The DNA of the CDR3 is TGTGCCAGCAGCAGCAACATTGGGCAGGGTTATGGCTACACCTTC. Its protein product is CASSSNIGQGYGYTF.

This chain connects TRBV6-4 to TRBJ2-3; 10 bases are a match to TRBD2. The CDR3 is 15 residues long. Germline CDR1 reads MRHNA; CDR2 reads SNTAGT. Trimming took 4 bases from V and 5 from J; bases not matched to a gene: 6. The CDR3, as DNA: TGTGCCAGCAGTGGCCTAGCGGGAGCGGAAGATACGCAGTATTTT. It translates to CASSGLAGAEDTQYF.

This clone turned up a few times. This chain uses TRBV11-2 with TRBJ1-3; the D is unclear. Trimming left V 3 bases short and J 1 base short, with 7 bases between. CDR1 and CDR2 from the germline V gene are SGHAT and FQNNGV. CDR3 size: 14 residues. CDR3: CASSFEGSGNTIYF. The CDR3 region has the DNA TGTGCCAGCAGCTTCGAGGGTTCTGGAAACACCATATATTTT.

This clone has only a few counts. The gene calls are TRBV25-1 and TRBJ2-7; a weak D match, TRBD2 (5 bases). CDR1 MGHDK and CDR2 SYGVNS come from the germline V gene. Trimming left V 4 bases short and J 2 bases short, with 15 bases between. The CDR3 is made up of 15 amino acids. This chain's CDR3 is CASSGGGRGPYEQYF. The CDR3 nucleotides read TGTGCCAGCAGTGGGGGTGGAAGAGGGCCCTACGAGCAGTACTTC.

In this sample, this clone turned up once. The chain uses TRBV15 and TRBJ2-3; a possible D gene is TRBD2 (5 bases). This CDR3 contains 16 residues. V dropped 4 bases and J dropped 0 bases, with 14 bases sitting between them. CDR1 and CDR2 (germline): LNHNV, YYDKDF (reference sequence). The CDR3 DNA is TGTGCCACCAGCATTGGGAGTTTAGGGAGCACAGATACGCAGTATTTT. It encodes CATSIGSLGSTDTQYF.

The V call is TRBV4-1, the J call TRBJ2-2; 9 bases fit TRBD2. Germline-derived CDR1 and CDR2 are MGHRA and YSYEKL. The CDR3 consists of 16 residues. Unmatched junction bases numbered 5, after V lost 0 bases and J lost 6 bases. The CDR3 spells CASSQEMGLASGELFF. CDR3 nucleotide sequence: TGCGCCAGCAGCCAAGAAATGGGACTAGCATCCGGGGAGCTGTTTTTT.

There are a few counts of this clone. V gene TRBV5-4 combines with J gene TRBJ2-7, with a weak D call TRBD1 (6 bases). CDR1 is SGHNT and CDR2 is YYREEE in the germline V gene (reference sequence). Trimming cost V 2 bases and J 3 bases, with 12 bases left between them. The CDR3 runs 14 residues. The CDR3 DNA is TGTGCCAGCAGCTTCCAGGGGTCGGACTACGAGCAGTACTTC. Protein: CASSFQGSDYEQYF.

V usage is TRBV6-1 and J usage is TRBJ1-2; D is unresolved. V lost 7 bases, J lost 6 bases, and 15 bases lay in between. The germline V gene encodes CDR1 MNHNS and CDR2 SASEGT. The CDR3 spans 13 residues. CDR3: CASTRTVKDGYTF. CDR3 nucleotide sequence: TGTGCCAGCACCCGAACAGTTAAGGATGGCTACACCTTC.

V and J are TRBV5-4 and TRBJ2-7; weak D call: TRBD2 (5 bases). Germline CDR1 and CDR2: SGHNT and YYREEE (reference sequence). The CDR3 runs 16 residues. Deletions cut 0 bases from V and 1 base from J, with 14 bases between. Here the CDR3 reads CASSLADSSGSYEQYF. The CDR3 coding sequence is TGTGCCAGCAGCTTGGCGGACTCAAGTGGGTCCTACGAGCAGTACTTC.